Below, one TCR beta chain is given with its context. Its antigen remains unidentified. This specimen comes from a study of vaccination and CD4 T cells after COVID-19. Study details: Samples were taken after vaccination, a median of around 76 days after dose two, with a range of 14 to 241.

With the Oncomine TCR Beta short-read assay, DNA from cultured CD4+ T cells was sequenced. TCRdb re-analysed the PCR reads in MiXCR, keeping a single row per CDR3 protein. The sample lists around 20,000 distinct CDR3 sequences; roughly 70% were seen once. This sample's treatment: roughly 10-day PBMC culture with coronavirus spike peptide pools or control peptides (ViraFEST assay). The CDR3 extends over 15 amino acids. V dropped 1 base and J dropped 4 bases, with 13 bases sitting between them. Germline CDR1 and CDR2: SEHNR and FQNEAQ (reference sequence). The sequenced sample consisted of CD4+ T cells from blood, cultured in vitro. The sequence was collected from a human donor who had recovered from COVID-19. The chain uses TRBV7-9 and TRBJ2-5; D is tentatively TRBD1 or TRBD2 (6 bases each). CDR3: CASSLVGGVLETQYF. The CDR3 DNA sequence: TGTGCCAGCAGCTTAGTGGGGGGCGTTTTAGAGACCCAGTACTTC.